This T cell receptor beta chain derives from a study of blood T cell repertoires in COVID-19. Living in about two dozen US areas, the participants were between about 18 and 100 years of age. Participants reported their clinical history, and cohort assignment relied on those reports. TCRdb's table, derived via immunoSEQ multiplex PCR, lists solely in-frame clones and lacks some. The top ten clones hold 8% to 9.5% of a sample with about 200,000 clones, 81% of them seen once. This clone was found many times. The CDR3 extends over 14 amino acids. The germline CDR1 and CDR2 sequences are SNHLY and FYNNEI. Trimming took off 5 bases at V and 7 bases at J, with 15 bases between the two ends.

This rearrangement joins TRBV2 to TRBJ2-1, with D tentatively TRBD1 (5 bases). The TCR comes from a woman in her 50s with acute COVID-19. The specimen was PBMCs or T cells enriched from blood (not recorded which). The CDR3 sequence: CASSIQGMGNEQFF. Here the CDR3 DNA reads TGTGCCAGCAGTATTCAGGGAATGGGGAATGAGCAGTTCTTC.